The clone carrying this TCR beta chain has a count of ten or more. Its target is unknown. Ophthalmopathy in the patients scored at least 3 on Clinical Activity Score and at least 4 on NOSPECS grade, lasting under 3 months. Exclusion of a patient resulted from uncontrolled infection, other autoimmune disease, pregnancy or lactation. This sample was taken from a study of T cells in Graves' hyperthyroidism and ophthalmopathy. Study-level points and caveats: The model made its ophthalmopathy prediction, and onset followed a median roughly 6.5 months later. Blood samples included most of the expanded thyroid clonotypes exceeding 0.001.

TCR beta CDR3 regions were amplified from RNA. HTBI primers were employed in a first-round RT-PCR of the TCR CDR3. MiXCR, run by TCRdb on the multiplex PCR reads, gives a single entry per CDR3 protein. The table includes hundreds of thousands of distinct CDR3 sequences, roughly 14% detected once. This CDR3 is 15 amino acids long. Trimming removed 6 bases at V and 0 bases at J, with 15 bases between. Germline assignment: CDR1 SNHLY and CDR2 FYNNEI. The sample consisted of blood. The TCR originated in a woman aged 40-49 years with Graves' ophthalmopathy. The chain carries TRBV2 and TRBJ2-7; tentatively, D is TRBD1 or TRBD2 (5 bases each). CDR3 DNA sequence: TGTGCCAGCAGAGGGACGTTTTTCAGCTCCTACGAGCAGTACTTC. Protein sequence: CASRGTFFSSYEQYF.